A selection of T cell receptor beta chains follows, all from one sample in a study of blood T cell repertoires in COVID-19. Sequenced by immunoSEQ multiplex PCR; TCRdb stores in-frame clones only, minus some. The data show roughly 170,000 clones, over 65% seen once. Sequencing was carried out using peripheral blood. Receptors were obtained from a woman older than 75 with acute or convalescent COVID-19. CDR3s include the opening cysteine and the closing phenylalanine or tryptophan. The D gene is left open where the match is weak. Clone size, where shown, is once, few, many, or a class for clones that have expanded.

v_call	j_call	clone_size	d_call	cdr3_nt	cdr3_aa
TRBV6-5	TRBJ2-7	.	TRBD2	TGTGCCAGCAGTTACTCGGGTCGGGGGGGCGAGCAGTACTTC	CASSYSGRGGEQYF
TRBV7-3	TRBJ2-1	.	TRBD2	TGTGCCAGCAGCTTGGGACTAGGTTCCACTTATGAGCAGTTCTTC	CASSLGLGSTYEQFF
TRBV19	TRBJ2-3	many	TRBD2	TGTGCCAGTACTATTGGCGGGAGTACAGATACGCAGTATTTT	CASTIGGSTDTQYF
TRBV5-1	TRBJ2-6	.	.	TGCGCCAGCAGCCAGACAGAGTCTGGGGCCAACGTCCTGACTTTC	CASSQTESGANVLTF
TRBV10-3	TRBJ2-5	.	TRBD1	TGTGCCATCAGCTGGACAGGGGAAGAGACCCAGTACTTC	CAISWTGEETQYF
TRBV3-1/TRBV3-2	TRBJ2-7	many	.	TGTGCCAGCAGCCAAGATGGAAGGGGGTACGAGCAGTACTTC	CASSQDGRGYEQYF
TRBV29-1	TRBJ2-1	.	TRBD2	TGCAGCGGTAGCGGGAGAGCCGGTTCCTACAATGAGCAGTTCTTC	CSGSGRAGSYNEQFF
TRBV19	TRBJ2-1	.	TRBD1	TGTGCCAGTAGTATCCCACAGGGGGCCGGGGATGAGCAGTTCTTC	CASSIPQGAGDEQFF
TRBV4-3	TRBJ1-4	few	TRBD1	TGCGCCAGCAGCCAGGAGGGGACAGGACTTAATGAAAAACTGTTTTTT	CASSQEGTGLNEKLFF
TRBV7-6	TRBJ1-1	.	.	TGTGCCAGCAGCAATAGGCCCAACAGGTTATCGAACACTGAAGCTTTCTTT	CASSNRPNRLSNTEAFF
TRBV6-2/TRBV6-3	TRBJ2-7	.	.	TGTGCCAGCAGTTACGGGCGGACTAACTACGAGCAGTACTTC	CASSYGRTNYEQYF
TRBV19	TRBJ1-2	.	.	TGTGCCAGTAGTATGGAGGTCCTCAACTATGGCTACACCTTC	CASSMEVLNYGYTF
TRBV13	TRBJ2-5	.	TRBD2	TGTGCCAGCAGCCCCCGACTAGCGGGAGCAGAGACCCAGTACTTC	CASSPRLAGAETQYF
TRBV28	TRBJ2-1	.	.	TGTGCCAGCGGGAGATTCGCGGCGTCAGACAATGAGCAGTTCTTC	CASGRFAASDNEQFF
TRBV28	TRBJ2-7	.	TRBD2	TGTGCCACCTTGACTAGCGGGACCTACGAGCAGTACTTC	CATLTSGTYEQYF
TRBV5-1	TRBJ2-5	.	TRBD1	TGCGCCAGCGGGACAGGCCAACAAGAGACCCAGTACTTC	CASGTGQQETQYF
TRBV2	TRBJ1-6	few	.	TGTGCCAGCAGAAGGTTGGGGCTAAGGTCCTATAATTCACCCCTCCACTTT	CASRRLGLRSYNSPLHF
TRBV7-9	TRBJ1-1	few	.	TGTGCCAGCAACCCGGACACAACGAACACTGAAGCTTTCTTT	CASNPDTTNTEAFF
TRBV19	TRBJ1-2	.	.	TGTGCCAGTAGTCAAGGGGCTGGCGGCTATGGCTACACCTTC	CASSQGAGGYGYTF
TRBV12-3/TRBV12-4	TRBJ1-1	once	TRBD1	TGTGCCAGCTCGGACAGGCTGAACACTGAAGCTTTCTTT	CASSDRLNTEAFF
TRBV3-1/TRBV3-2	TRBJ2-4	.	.	TGTGCCAGCAGCCAACCCGGAGACAAAAACATTCAGTACTTC	CASSQPGDKNIQYF
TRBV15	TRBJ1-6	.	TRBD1	TGTGCCACCAGCTGGGACAGGGGGAATTCACCCCTCCACTTT	CATSWDRGNSPLHF
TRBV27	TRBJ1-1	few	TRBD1	TGTGCCAGCAGTCCGGGGACAGCGTCGAACACTGAAGCTTTCTTT	CASSPGTASNTEAFF
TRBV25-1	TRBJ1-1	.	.	TGTGCCAGCATGACCAGGAGGACTGAAGCTTTCTTT	CASMTRRTEAFF